The rows below give T cell receptor beta chains drawn from one sample of a study of Ad26.COV2.S vaccination and SARS-CoV-2 variants. TCRdb's copy holds only in-frame clones and misses some; the assay was immunoSEQ multiplex PCR. The table has over 400,000 clones, roughly 88% seen once. The material sequenced was peripheral blood, taken in a trial of Ad26.COV2.S vaccine versus placebo. These receptors came from a person between 18 and 59 years old who received the Ad26.COV2.S COVID-19 vaccine or a placebo. CDR3s include the opening cysteine and the closing phenylalanine or tryptophan. D genes are given only for firm matches. Expanded clones get a size class; other rows say once, few or many, or leave the size out.

V gene: TRBV2; clone size: -; D gene: TRBD1; J gene: TRBJ1-6; CDR3 DNA: TGTGCCAGTAGACAGGGGCAGAGCTCCTATAATTCACCCCTCCACTTT; CDR3 protein: CASRQGQSSYNSPLHF
V gene: TRBV28; clone size: -; D gene: TRBD2; J gene: TRBJ2-7; CDR3 DNA: TGTGCCAGCAGCTTAGCGGGAGCATCCTACGAGCAGTACTTC; CDR3 protein: CASSLAGASYEQYF
V gene: TRBV9; clone size: -; D gene: -; J gene: TRBJ1-3; CDR3 DNA: TGTGCCAGCAGCGTAGAAGGAGTGAGGAATCAAGCTGGAAACACCATATATTTT; CDR3 protein: CASSVEGVRNQAGNTIYF
V gene: TRBV5-4; clone size: -; D gene: TRBD1; J gene: TRBJ1-4; CDR3 DNA: TGTGCCAGCAGCTTGAGGGGACAGGGGGATGAAAAACTGTTTTTT; CDR3 protein: CASSLRGQGDEKLFF
V gene: TRBV5-6; clone size: -; D gene: TRBD2; J gene: TRBJ2-1; CDR3 DNA: TGTGCCAGCAGCTTACAGCGGGAGGGCGATGAGCAGTTCTTC; CDR3 protein: CASSLQREGDEQFF
V gene: TRBV27; clone size: -; D gene: -; J gene: TRBJ2-3; CDR3 DNA: TGTGCCAGCAGTATCAGGGGAGGGGGCCCAGATACGCAGTATTTT; CDR3 protein: CASSIRGGGPDTQYF
V gene: TRBV3-1/TRBV3-2; clone size: -; D gene: TRBD2; J gene: TRBJ2-2; CDR3 DNA: TGTGCCAGCAGCCCTCCGACTAGCGGGAGAACCGGGGAGCTGTTTTTT; CDR3 protein: CASSPPTSGRTGELFF
V gene: TRBV5-1; clone size: -; D gene: -; J gene: TRBJ2-7; CDR3 DNA: TGCGCCAGCAGCAGATCCCCCTACGAGCAGTACTTC; CDR3 protein: CASSRSPYEQYF
V gene: TRBV30; clone size: few; D gene: -; J gene: TRBJ2-3; CDR3 DNA: TGTGCCTGGAGCCTCGGGGGTAGCGCAGATACGCAGTATTTT; CDR3 protein: CAWSLGGSADTQYF
V gene: TRBV30; clone size: -; D gene: -; J gene: TRBJ1-6; CDR3 DNA: TGTGCCTGGAATATAAGGGGGAGGGATTCACCCCTCCACTTT; CDR3 protein: CAWNIRGRDSPLHF
V gene: TRBV4-3; clone size: -; D gene: TRBD2; J gene: TRBJ2-7; CDR3 DNA: TGCGCCAGCAGCCAAGACAGCGGGAGGGGGTCCGAGCAGTACTTC; CDR3 protein: CASSQDSGRGSEQYF
V gene: TRBV29-1; clone size: -; D gene: -; J gene: TRBJ1-1; CDR3 DNA: TGCAGCGTTGAAGATCAGGCAGGAAGAAACACTGAAGCTTTCTTT; CDR3 protein: CSVEDQAGRNTEAFF